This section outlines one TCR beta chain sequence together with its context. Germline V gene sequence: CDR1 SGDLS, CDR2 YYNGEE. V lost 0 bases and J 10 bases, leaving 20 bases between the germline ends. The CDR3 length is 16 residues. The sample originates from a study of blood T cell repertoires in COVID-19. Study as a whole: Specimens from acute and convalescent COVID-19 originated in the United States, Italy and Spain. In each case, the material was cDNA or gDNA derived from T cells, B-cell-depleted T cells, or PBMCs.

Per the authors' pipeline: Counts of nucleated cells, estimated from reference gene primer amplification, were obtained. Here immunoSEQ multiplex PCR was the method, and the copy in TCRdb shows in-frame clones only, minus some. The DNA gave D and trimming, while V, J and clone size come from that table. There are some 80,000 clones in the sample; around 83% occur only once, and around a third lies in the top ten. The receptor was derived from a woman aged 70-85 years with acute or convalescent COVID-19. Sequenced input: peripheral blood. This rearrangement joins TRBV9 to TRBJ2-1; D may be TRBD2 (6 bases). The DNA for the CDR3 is TGTGCCAGCAGCGTAGGTGGGACTTCCTGGCGGACGGAGCAGTTCTTC. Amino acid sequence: CASSVGGTSWRTEQFF.